This T cell receptor beta chain was identified during a study of blood T cell repertoires in COVID-19. Study in general: Both acute and convalescent COVID-19 samples were obtained from the United States, Italy and Spain.

The V segment lost 7 bases and the J segment 4 bases; nucleotides outside the gene matches: 4. This CDR3 spans 13 amino acids. Germline CDR1 LNHDA, CDR2 SQIVND (reference sequence). Seattle cases were enrolled at active infection and followed longitudinally. In the original processing: Amplification with reference gene primers provided the estimates of nucleated cell counts. Assay used: immunoSEQ multiplex PCR; TCRdb lists only in-frame clones, some missing. V, J and clone size derive from that table, while D and trimming were established from the DNA sequence. The sample carries about 420,000 clones, roughly 90% recorded once.

The TCR sequence derives from a man younger than 35 with COVID-19, enrolled during active disease. Material for sequencing was peripheral blood. This chain links TRBV19 with TRBJ2-1; 7 nucleotides align to TRBD2. The CDR3 loop reads CASTTGGYNEQFF. In DNA form, the CDR3 reads TGTGCCAGTACTACCGGGGGGTACAATGAGCAGTTCTTC.